A single sample is the source of the 14 T cell receptor beta chains below, sequenced in a study of blood T cell repertoires in COVID-19. Sequencing was performed with immunoSEQ multiplex PCR; in TCRdb, only in-frame clones are kept and a portion is missing. The data hold hundreds of thousands of clones, with 90% observed a single time. Sequencing input: PBMCs or T cells enriched from blood (not recorded which). Receptors originate from a young woman with acute COVID-19.

The gene calls are TRBV3-1 (or the pseudogene TRBV3-2) and TRBJ2-1; 9 bases match TRBD2. CDR1 is LGHDT, CDR2 YNNKEL, per germline (reference sequence). Trimming cost V 2 bases and J 2 bases; bases outside gene matches: 4. This CDR3 comprises 16 residues. CDR3 amino acids: CASSQITSGPYNEQFF. The CDR3 DNA reads as TGTGCCAGCAGCCAAATAACTAGCGGGCCCTACAATGAGCAGTTCTTC.

This clone was seen just once. This chain joins TRBV9 and TRBJ2-5, with TRBD2 identical over 7 bases. In germline, CDR1 is SGDLS, CDR2 YYNGEE. The trim removed 1 base at V and 3 bases at J, leaving 9 bases unmatched. The CDR3 spans 16 residues. In nucleotides, the CDR3 is TGTGCCAGCAGCGTAACCTGGCGGGAGCTAGAAGAGACCCAGTACTTC. Translated: CASSVTWRELEETQYF.

The chain combines TRBV30 with TRBJ2-5; 11 bases match TRBD2. Germline V lookup: CDR1 GTSNPN, CDR2 SVGIG (reference sequence). The ends lost 0 bases at V and 5 bases at J; junction bases unmatched: 11. The CDR3 has 17 residues. CDR3 region: CAWSVRGTSGSLETQYF. The CDR3 DNA sequence: TGTGCCTGGAGTGTACGGGGCACTAGCGGGAGTTTGGAGACCCAGTACTTC.

The chain has TRBV28 and TRBJ1-5; 8 bases are shared with TRBD1. This CDR3 has 14 amino acids. Germline-derived CDR1 and CDR2 are MDHEN and SYDVKM. With 5 bases clipped from V and 7 bases from J, the junction kept 7 bases outside the gene matches. The CDR3 sequence: CASSPPGGGQPQHF. CDR3 in DNA: TGTGCCAGCAGTCCACCAGGGGGCGGGCAGCCCCAGCATTTT.

The chain combines TRBV2 with TRBJ2-3, with TRBD1 matching 9 bases. CDR3 size: 16 residues. CDR1 and CDR2 (germline): SNHLY, FYNNEI. Losses at the gene ends were 10 bases for V and 0 bases for J; bases not matched to a gene: 11. CDR3 residues: CANKKRTGASTDTQYF. CDR3 sequence (DNA): TGTGCCAACAAAAAGCGGACAGGGGCGAGCACAGATACGCAGTATTTT.

The V gene is TRBV10-3, the J gene TRBJ1-6; TRBD1 is a possible D gene (5 bases). The germline CDR1 and CDR2 sequences are ENHRY and SYGVKD. The CDR3 runs to 12 residues. Trimming stripped 5 bases from V and 15 bases from J, with 14 bases between. For the CDR3, the DNA is TGTGCCATCAGTACGGGGGACTCTTTCCTCCACTTT. Translation gives CAISTGDSFLHF.

The chain is built from TRBV7-2 and TRBJ2-3, with 10 bases lining up with TRBD2. CDR1 and CDR2 from the germline V gene are SGHTA and FQGNSA. The trim removed 2 bases at V and 15 bases at J, leaving 17 bases unmatched. CDR3 length: 16 amino acids. This CDR3 is CASSLRASAGGPVRYF. In DNA form, the CDR3 reads TGTGCCAGCAGCTTAAGGGCGTCAGCGGGAGGGCCGGTTAGATATTTT.

J is TRBJ2-1 and V is TRBV6-4; D not resolved. Trimming shortened V by 5 bases and J by 5 bases, and 19 bases separated the two germline ends. The V gene's germline CDR1 is MRHNA and CDR2 SNTAGT. The CDR3 contains 16 residues. DNA of the CDR3: TGTGCCAGCAGTCGGTTTCTCCCAACCCCCCACAATGAGCAGTTCTTC. Translating gives CASSRFLPTPHNEQFF.

The chain recombines TRBV12-2 with TRBJ1-1. TRBV12-2 is annotated as a pseudogene. The CDR3 loop spans 16 amino acids. The CDR3, as DNA: TGTGCAAGTCGCCCTTCGGTAGGAGGGCCGAACACTGAAGCTTTCTTT. The encoded protein is CASRPSVGGPNTEAFF.

The genes are TRBV2 and TRBJ2-1; 16 nucleotides agree with TRBD2. The junction had 12 bases not matched to a gene; V was cut back by 6 bases and J by 4 bases. This CDR3 region has 19 residues. Per germline, CDR1 SNHLY and CDR2 FYNNEI. CDR3: CASRGPGLAGGRVYNEQFF. Written as DNA, the CDR3 is TGTGCCAGCAGAGGCCCGGGACTAGCGGGAGGGAGGGTTTACAATGAGCAGTTCTTC.

This clone was seen a single time. This chain connects TRBV24-1 to TRBJ2-1; D is perhaps TRBD2 (5 bases). This CDR3 has 16 residues. V lost 3 bases, J lost 5 bases, and 16 bases lay in between. Germline loops: CDR1 KGHDR, CDR2 SFDVKD. The CDR3 spells CATSDPGRGMDNEQFF. CDR3 nucleotide sequence: TGTGCCACCAGTGATCCGGGCCGGGGAATGGACAATGAGCAGTTCTTC.

J is TRBJ1-2 and V is TRBV12-3 or TRBV12-4; perhaps TRBD1 as D (5 bases). CDR3 size: 13 residues. Trimming took off 6 bases at V and 5 bases at J, with 13 bases between the two ends. The CDR3 nucleotides read TGTGCCAGCAGCGAGACAGATAAGTATGGCTACACCTTC. Its translation is CASSETDKYGYTF.

The J gene is TRBJ1-2, the V gene TRBV12-5; 12 nucleotides match TRBD1. The CDR3 has 14 residues. CDR1 is LGHNT, CDR2 FRNRAP, per germline. Unmatched junction bases numbered 2, after V lost 5 bases and J lost 4 bases. The CDR3 DNA is TGTGCTAGTGGTCCGGGACAGGGGGCCTATGGCTACACCTTC. This encodes CASGPGQGAYGYTF.

The chain couples TRBV12-5 to TRBJ1-5; D is uncertain. Germline CDR1 is LGHNT and CDR2 is FRNRAP. V was clipped by 7 bases and J by 5 bases, with 9 bases between them. This CDR3 is 12 amino acids long. For the CDR3, the DNA is TGTGCTAGTGCCTGGGGAGATCAGCCCCAGCATTTT. The encoded protein is CASAWGDQPQHF.